The source of this TCR beta chain is a study of cytomegalovirus exposure and HLA in healthy donors. In the study overall: As an earlier analysis found, around 190 million T cells yielded about 120 million unique TCR beta sequences.

Overall study findings and caveats: Association of a missense DCLRE1C variant with TCR beta V- and J-gene trimming was reported in a later analysis.

With 60 Vbeta and 13 Jbeta primers, the PCR was carried out. Clones were sequenced by immunoSEQ multiplex PCR, and TCRdb holds only the in-frame ones, with some missing. The table records some 190,000 clones, roughly four fifths of them present only once. This cohort consisted of healthy bone marrow donors. This clone appeared a single time. The antigen remains undetermined. The identical CDR3 is also encoded by other nucleotide sequences in the sample. The source of this sequence is a man between 40 and 49 years old in good health and CMV-seropositive. The sample consisted of PBMCs.

Here the CDR3 DNA reads TGTGCCAGCAGCAGTGTAGCGGGAGCCTACGAGCAGTACTTC. Its translation: CASSSVAGAYEQYF. This chain joins TRBV7-2 and TRBJ2-7; the match to TRBD2 covers 9 bases. Per germline, CDR1 SGHTA and CDR2 FQGNSA. V shed 5 bases and J 2 bases; nucleotides not matched to a gene: 4. This CDR3 contains 14 residues.